This T cell receptor (beta chain) was identified during a study of graft-versus-host responses after intestinal transplantation. Overall study findings and caveats: Among circulating GvH clones, peak levels were associated with early post-transplant declines in HvG clones.

Germline V gene lookup returns CDR1 SGHRS and CDR2 YFSETQ. Unmatched junction bases numbered 8, after V lost 3 bases and J lost 5 bases. The CDR3 has 14 amino acids. Clones were sequenced by immunoSEQ multiplex PCR, and TCRdb holds only the in-frame ones, with some missing. The sample yields 75,000 to 100,000 clones, 91% seen once. Comments on this clone: Its antigen is not known.

The clonotype was recovered from a human donor who was the organ donor for an intestinal transplant. The source was unstimulated CD4+ T cells sorted from spleen or lymph node cells, collected before transplant. The chain combines TRBV5-1 with TRBJ2-7; 7 bases are shared with TRBD1. The CDR3 is CASSWGQSGNEQYF. The CDR3 bases are TGCGCCAGCAGCTGGGGACAGTCTGGGAACGAGCAGTACTTC.